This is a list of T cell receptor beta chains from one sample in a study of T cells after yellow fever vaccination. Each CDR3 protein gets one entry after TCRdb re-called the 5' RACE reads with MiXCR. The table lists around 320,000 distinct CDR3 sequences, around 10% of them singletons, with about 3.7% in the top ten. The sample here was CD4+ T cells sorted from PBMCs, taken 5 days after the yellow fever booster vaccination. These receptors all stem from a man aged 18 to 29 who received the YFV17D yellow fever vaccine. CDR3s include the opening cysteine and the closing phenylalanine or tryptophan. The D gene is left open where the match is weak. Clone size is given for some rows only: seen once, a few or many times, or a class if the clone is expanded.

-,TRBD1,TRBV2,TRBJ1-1,TGTGCCAGCAGTGCAGAGGGGGCGGACACTGAAGCTTTCTTT,CASSAEGADTEAFF
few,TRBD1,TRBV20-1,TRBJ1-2,TGCAGTGCTAGAGATCCGGGCCAGGGGGCTATCGGCTACACCTTC,CSARDPGQGAIGYTF
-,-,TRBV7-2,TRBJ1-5,TGTGCCAGCAGCGCGCACTGGGTGCGGGGCAGGGGCAATCAGCCCCAGCATTTT,CASSAHWVRGRGNQPQHF
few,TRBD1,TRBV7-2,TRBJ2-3,TGTGCCAGCAGACTGCCGGGACAGCGGACAGATACGCAGTATTTT,CASRLPGQRTDTQYF
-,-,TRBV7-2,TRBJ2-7,TGTGCCAGCAAGGGGGGGCCGACCTCCTACGAGCAGTACTTC,CASKGGPTSYEQYF
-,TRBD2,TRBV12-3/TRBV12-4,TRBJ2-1,TGTGCCAGCAGATTAGCGGGGGGCTTCCTGAATGAGCAGTTCTTC,CASRLAGGFLNEQFF
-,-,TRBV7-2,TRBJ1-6,TGTGCCAGCAGCTCGGTGGGACTCCATAATTCACCCCTCCACTTT,CASSSVGLHNSPLHF
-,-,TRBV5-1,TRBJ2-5,TGCGCCAGCAGCTGGGAGGCCCAGACCCAGTACTTC,CASSWEAQTQYF
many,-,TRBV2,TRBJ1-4,TGTGCCAGCAGTGAGCGGCAGTCTAATGAAAAACTGTTTTTT,CASSERQSNEKLFF
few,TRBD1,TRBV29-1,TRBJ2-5,TGCAGCGCTGACAGGGGGCAAGAGACCCAGTACTTC,CSADRGQETQYF
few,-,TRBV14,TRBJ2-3,TGTGCCAGCAGCCAAGCGGCGAGGGGGTCGGATACGCAGTATTTT,CASSQAARGSDTQYF
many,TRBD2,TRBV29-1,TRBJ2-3,TGCAGCGTTGGTAGCGGGGGGCCAGATACGCAGTATTTT,CSVGSGGPDTQYF
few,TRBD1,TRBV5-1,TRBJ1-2,TGCGCCAGCAGCACTGACCCGGGACAGGACTATGGCTACACCTTC,CASSTDPGQDYGYTF
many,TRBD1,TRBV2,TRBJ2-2,TGTGCCAGTACCCCGGGACAGGGCAACACCGGGGAGCTGTTTTTT,CASTPGQGNTGELFF
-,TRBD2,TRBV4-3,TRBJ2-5,TGCGCCAGCAGCCAAGACTACCTAGCGGGGCTTAGGACCCAGTACTTC,CASSQDYLAGLRTQYF
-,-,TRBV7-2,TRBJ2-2,TGTGCCAGCAGCTTAGTACGGACAAGAAACACCGGGGAGCTGTTTTTT,CASSLVRTRNTGELFF
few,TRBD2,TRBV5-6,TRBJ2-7,TGTGCCAGCAGCTTGACTAGCGGGGGGGCGGTTGGAACCTACGAGCAGTACTTC,CASSLTSGGAVGTYEQYF
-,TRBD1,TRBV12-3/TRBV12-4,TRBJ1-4,TGTGCCAGCAGTTTCGGGACAGGGGAAGAAAAACTGTTTTTT,CASSFGTGEEKLFF
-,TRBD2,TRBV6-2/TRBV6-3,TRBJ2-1,TGTGCCAGCAGTGACTTCGGGGGGGCCAATGACGATGAGCAGTTCTTC,CASSDFGGANDDEQFF
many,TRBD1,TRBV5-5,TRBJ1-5,TGTGCCAGCAGCTTGACAGGGGGGGATCAGCCCCAGCATTTT,CASSLTGGDQPQHF
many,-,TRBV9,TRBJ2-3,TGTGCCAGCAGCGTTGGGTTCACAGATACGCAGTATTTT,CASSVGFTDTQYF
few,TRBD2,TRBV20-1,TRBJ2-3,TGCAGTGCCGGACTAGCACCGACAGATACGCAGTATTTT,CSAGLAPTDTQYF
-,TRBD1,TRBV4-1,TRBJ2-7,TGCGCCAGCAGCCCTCCTCGGACAGGGCCCTACGAGCAGTACTTC,CASSPPRTGPYEQYF
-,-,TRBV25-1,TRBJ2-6,TGTGCCACCACCTCCCCAGGTGGTGGGGCCAACGTCCTGACTTTC,CATTSPGGGANVLTF
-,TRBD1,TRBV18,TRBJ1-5,TGTGCCAGTTCCGGACAGGGGAGAGGGCAGCCCCAGCATTTT,CASSGQGRGQPQHF
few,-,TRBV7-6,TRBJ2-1,TGTGCCAGCAGCTTGACAGATTACAATGAGCAGTTCTTC,CASSLTDYNEQFF
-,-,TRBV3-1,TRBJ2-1,TGTGCCAGCAGCCAACCATCAGGGGGGATTACGGATGAGCAGTTCTTC,CASSQPSGGITDEQFF
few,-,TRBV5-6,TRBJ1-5,TGTGCCAGCAGCTTAGCCCGCGGTCAGCCCCAGCATTTT,CASSLARGQPQHF
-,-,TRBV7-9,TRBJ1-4,TGTGCCAGCAGTCCCCGGGACACTGAAAAACTGTTTTTT,CASSPRDTEKLFF
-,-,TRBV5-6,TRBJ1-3,TGTGCCAGCAGCTTGTCTCCCCGGGACACCATATATTTT,CASSLSPRDTIYF
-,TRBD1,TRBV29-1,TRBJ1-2,TGCAGCGTTGAAGATCCAGGGGGCAGGGGCTACACCTTC,CSVEDPGGRGYTF
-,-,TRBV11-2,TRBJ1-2,TGTGCCAGCAGTTCCGAAGGGGGGGTGGGCTATGGCTACACCTTC,CASSSEGGVGYGYTF
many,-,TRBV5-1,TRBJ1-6,TGCGCCAGCAGCTTGGATAATAATTCACCCCTCCACTTT,CASSLDNNSPLHF
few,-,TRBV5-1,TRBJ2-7,TGCGCCAGCAGCGTGGATTACGAGCAGTACTTC,CASSVDYEQYF
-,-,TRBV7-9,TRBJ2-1,TGTGCCAGCAGCTCTAGACAGCACAATGAGCAGTTCTTC,CASSSRQHNEQFF
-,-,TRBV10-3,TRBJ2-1,TGTGCCATCAGTGGGGAGGCGGGGAGCTCCTACAATGAGCAGTTCTTC,CAISGEAGSSYNEQFF
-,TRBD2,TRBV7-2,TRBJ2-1,TGTGCCAGCAGCTTAACCGGGGGGGCGGTAGGTGAGCAGTTCTTC,CASSLTGGAVGEQFF
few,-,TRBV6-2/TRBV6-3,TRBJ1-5,TGTGCCAGCAGTTACGGTGGGCTAAATCAGCCCCAGCATTTT,CASSYGGLNQPQHF
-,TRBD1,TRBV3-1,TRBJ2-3,TGTGCCAGCAGCCAAGTCGTGAGGACCGACAGGGAAACAGATACGCAGTATTTT,CASSQVVRTDRETDTQYF
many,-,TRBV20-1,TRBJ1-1,TGCAGTGCTCCAGGGAACACTGAAGCTTTCTTT,CSAPGNTEAFF
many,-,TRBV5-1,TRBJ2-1,TGCGCCAGCAGGAGGGGGGCCGGGGAGCAGTTCTTC,CASRRGAGEQFF
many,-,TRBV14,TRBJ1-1,TGTGCCAGCAGCCGGGACCTGAACACTGAAGCTTTCTTT,CASSRDLNTEAFF